The 11 T cell receptor beta chains given below trace back to one sample, sequenced in a study of T cell responses to AZD1222 COVID-19 vaccine. TCRdb keeps only in-frame clones here, not all; method: immunoSEQ multiplex PCR. The profile shows about 160,000 clones, around nine tenths of them singletons. The specimen comprised peripheral blood, sampled on day 0 of AZD1222 vaccination. The receptors originated from an adult in good health.

The V call is TRBV5-6, the J call TRBJ1-2; D is perhaps TRBD1 (5 bases). The CDR3 consists of 13 residues. Per germline, CDR1 SGHDT and CDR2 YYEEEE. V gave up 3 bases and J gave up 10 bases, with 16 bases separating them. The CDR3 here is CASSCFRQFVYTF. The CDR3 region has the DNA TGTGCCAGCAGCTGCTTTAGACAGTTTGTCTACACCTTC.

V is TRBV6-5 and J is TRBJ1-5, with D possibly matching TRBD1 (5 bases). The CDR3 has 13 residues. The germline gives CDR1 MNHEY, CDR2 SVGAGI. V was shortened by 10 bases and J by 0 bases, with 10 bases between the two germline ends. DNA for the CDR3: TGTGCCACCCGACAGAATAGCAATCAGCCCCAGCATTTT. Protein product: CATRQNSNQPQHF.

For the CDR3, the DNA is TGTGCCAGCAGTGACCCCTGGACAGGCCACTACGAGCAGTACTTC. Its translation: CASSDPWTGHYEQYF. The chain recombines TRBV6-1 with TRBJ2-7, with 7 nucleotides matching TRBD1. The V gene end was trimmed by 3 bases and the J gene end by 3 bases; junction bases not matched to a gene: 8. CDR1 MNHNS and CDR2 SASEGT come from the germline V gene. The CDR3 has 15 residues.

The chain uses TRBV5-4 and TRBJ2-7, with D perhaps TRBD1 or TRBD2 (7 bases each). Germline CDR1 and CDR2: SGHNT and YYREEE (reference sequence). Deletions cut 1 base from V and 5 bases from J, with 22 bases between. There are 17 residues in the CDR3. CDR3 loop: CASSLKGAGAQWNEQYF. CDR3 nucleotide sequence: TGTGCCAGCAGCTTGAAGGGGGCGGGGGCCCAATGGAACGAGCAGTACTTC.

V and J are TRBV9 and TRBJ2-3; 9 bases are a match to TRBD2. The CDR3 loop spans 16 amino acids. Looked up from germline, CDR1 is SGDLS and CDR2 is YYNGEE. Germline trimming cut 0 bases from V and 2 bases from J; bases unmatched to any gene: 4. In nucleotides, the CDR3 is TGTGCCAGCAGCGTAGGGGCTAGCGGGGCCACAGATACGCAGTATTTT. Translation: CASSVGASGATDTQYF.

This rearrangement joins TRBV28 to TRBJ1-1, with 9 bases aligning to TRBD1. Trimming removed 4 bases from V and 10 bases from J; junction bases left unmatched: 22. Germline lookup yields CDR1 MDHEN and CDR2 SYDVKM. The CDR3 runs to 18 residues. CDR3 nucleotides: TGTGCCAGCAGTTCGAAACAGGGGGCGCCGAGGGATAGGTTGAGAGCTTTCTTT. Residues: CASSSKQGAPRDRLRAFF.

This sequence joins TRBV10-3 and TRBJ1-2; possible D gene TRBD1, 6 bases. CDR3 length: 13 residues. Trimming stripped 6 bases from V and 7 bases from J, with 15 bases between. Per germline, CDR1 ENHRY and CDR2 SYGVKD. DNA of the CDR3: TGTGCCATCAGATACTCGGACAGCTCTGGCTACACCTTC. This gives the protein CAIRYSDSSGYTF.

The chain links TRBV30 to TRBJ2-5; maybe TRBD2 (5 bases). Per germline, CDR1 GTSNPN and CDR2 SVGIG (reference sequence). Trimming took 4 bases from V and 5 from J, leaving 14 bases between them. The CDR3 is 13 amino acids. This CDR3 is CAWNFKGGETQYF. Written as DNA, the CDR3 is TGTGCCTGGAACTTCAAAGGCGGGGAGACCCAGTACTTC.

The chain employs TRBV6-1 and TRBJ2-1; D ambiguous. The CDR3 is 17 residues long. Trimming pared 4 bases from V and 3 bases from J, leaving 19 bases between. CDR1 and CDR2 from the germline V gene are MNHNS and SASEGT. The CDR3 nucleotides read TGTGCCAGCAGTGCCCAACCGTGGGCCTCAGGCTACAATGAGCAGTTCTTC. Translation: CASSAQPWASGYNEQFF.

This clone has just one count. The chain employs TRBV2 and TRBJ1-1; no reliable D call. CDR1 is SNHLY and CDR2 is FYNNEI in the germline V gene. V lost 4 bases to trimming and J lost 6 bases, with 9 bases between them. CDR3 size: 12 residues. CDR3 residues: CASSVTDSEAFF. For the CDR3, the DNA is TGTGCCAGCAGTGTAACAGATTCTGAAGCTTTCTTT.

The J gene is TRBJ2-2, the V gene TRBV5-6; D might be TRBD1 (6 bases). Per the germline V gene, CDR1 is SGHDT and CDR2 is YYEEEE. V gave up 2 bases and J gave up 6 bases, with 20 bases separating them. There are 17 residues in the CDR3. CDR3 sequence reads: CASSFTSTGQAAGELFF. CDR3 coding DNA: TGTGCCAGCAGCTTCACTAGTACGGGACAAGCAGCCGGGGAGCTGTTTTTT.